There are many counts of the clone carrying this TCR beta chain. The antigen is unknown. The sample originates from a study of response to subunit inactivated influenza vaccine. General study points: Researchers suggested that each seasonal influenza vaccination recruits few new T cells.

MiXCR was run by TCRdb on the RT-PCR reads, yielding one entry per CDR3 protein. The sample lists about 620,000 distinct CDR3 sequences; about 11% were seen once. Trimming took 0 bases from V and 3 from J, leaving 6 bases between them. Germline V gene data show CDR1 as SGHRS and CDR2 as YFSETQ. The CDR3 has 13 amino acids. This chain connects TRBV5-1 to TRBJ2-5; D gene unclear. This receptor was taken from a man aged 50 to 59 who received an inactivated influenza vaccine. The sequencing here drew on PBMCs from blood, taken on the day of vaccination. The CDR3 sequence is CASSLGEEETQYF. DNA for the CDR3: TGCGCCAGCAGCTTGGGTGAGGAAGAGACCCAGTACTTC. Filled out from reference TRBV5-1 and TRBJ2-5, the complete variable domain reads KAGVTQTPRYLIKTRGQQVTLSCSPISGHRSVSWYQQTPGQGLQFLFEYFSETQRNKGNFPGRFSGRQFSNSRSEMNVSTLELGDSALYLCASSLGEEETQYFGPGTRLLVL.